What follows are 18 T cell receptor beta chains derived from one specimen sequenced in a study of regulatory T cells in long-lasting Graves disease. Time point of the sample: newly diagnosed GD, antithyroid drugs for less than 3 months. The TCR library was made from RNA extracted from PBMCs. HTBI primers from iRepertoire and Arm-PCR of CDR3 regions yielded the TCR beta libraries. A single record per CDR3 protein comes from TCRdb applying MiXCR to the multiplex PCR reads. This sample has 350,000 to 500,000 distinct CDR3 sequences, with 14% found just once. This sample was shared with a second study, whose subject was T cells in Graves' hyperthyroidism and ophthalmopathy.

The sequenced sample was peripheral blood mononuclear cells (PBMCs), obtained at new diagnosis, from a patient treated with antithyroid drugs. The receptors here all came from a woman between 50 and 59 years old with Graves disease.

This clonotype came up a few times. The V gene is TRBV4-2, the J gene TRBJ2-1; 10 bases match TRBD2. This CDR3 region has 16 residues. CDR1 is LGHNA, CDR2 YNFKEQ, per germline. Trimming cost V 3 bases and J 7 bases; bases outside gene matches: 9. The DNA of the CDR3 is TGTGCCAGCAGCCACCCTAGCGGGAGTGTCGGGAATGAGCAGTTCTTC. Encoded protein: CASSHPSGSVGNEQFF.

The CDR3 sequence is CAISESGTGHSGANVLTF. The DNA of the CDR3 is TGTGCCATCAGTGAGAGCGGGACAGGCCACTCTGGGGCCAACGTCCTGACTTTC. V gene TRBV10-3 combines with J gene TRBJ2-6, with D possibly matching TRBD1 (8 bases). Germline CDR1 and CDR2: ENHRY and SYGVKD. Trimming stripped 2 bases from V and 0 bases from J, with 14 bases between. The CDR3 loop spans 18 amino acids.

This clonotype was picked up a small number of times. J is TRBJ1-3 and V is TRBV9, with no clear D. CDR3 length: 12 residues. Trimming stripped 5 bases from V and 0 bases from J, with 3 bases between. The germline CDR1 and CDR2 sequences are SGDLS and YYNGEE. The CDR3 DNA reads TGTGCCAGCAGGAACTCTGGAAACACCATATATTTT. Encoded protein: CASRNSGNTIYF.

This clonotype was picked up a small number of times. The V gene is TRBV4-1, the J gene TRBJ2-3; D may be TRBD2 (6 bases). Germline CDR1 and CDR2: MGHRA and YSYEKL. V lost 1 base and J lost 3, with 8 bases in between. The CDR3 runs 14 residues. This CDR3 is CASSQGGRTDTQYF. The CDR3 DNA sequence: TGCGCCAGCAGCCAAGGGGGGAGGACAGATACGCAGTATTTT.

This clonotype was found many times. The J gene is TRBJ1-4, the V gene TRBV18; perhaps TRBD1 as D (6 bases). The CDR3 is 15 amino acids. Trimming stripped 3 bases from V and 5 bases from J, with 13 bases between. Germline V gene data show CDR1 as KGHSH and CDR2 as LQKENI. The CDR3 nucleotides read TGTGCCAGCTCACCCCTCGGACAGCTAAATGAAAAACTGTTTTTT. Translation gives CASSPLGQLNEKLFF.

Of note for this clonotype: A much larger clonotype is one base distant, so this may be a read error. The chain recombines TRBV28 with TRBJ2-3; a weak D match, TRBD2 (6 bases). The CDR3 contains 16 residues. The germline V and J ends were trimmed by 4 bases and 6 bases, with 20 bases remaining between them. Germline values: CDR1 MDHEN, CDR2 SYDVKM. CDR3 bases: TGTGCCAGCAGTTCACCGGGCGGGATTTTGGCCGATACGCAGTATTTT. It encodes CASSSPGGILADTQYF.

This clonotype was seen many times. The rearrangement uses TRBV5-1 and TRBJ1-1; D is possibly TRBD1 (5 bases). V was shortened by 4 bases and J by 1 base, with 11 bases between the two germline ends. Germline V gives CDR1 SGHRS, CDR2 YFSETQ. This CDR3 spans 14 amino acids. The CDR3 protein is CASSETTANTEAFF. The CDR3 bases are TGCGCCAGCAGCGAGACGACAGCGAACACTGAAGCTTTCTTT.

This clonotype occurred many times. The J gene is TRBJ1-1, the V gene TRBV12-3 or TRBV12-4, with 11 bases lining up with TRBD1. Unmatched junction bases numbered 4, after V lost 4 bases and J lost 6 bases. The CDR3 sequence is 14 residues long. CDR3 amino acids: CASSSGQGASEAFF. Here the CDR3 DNA reads TGTGCCAGCAGTTCAGGACAGGGGGCCTCTGAAGCTTTCTTT.

This clonotype was recorded at least ten times. The CDR3 protein is CASSFSGLGLTDTQYF. CDR3 DNA sequence: TGTGCCAGCAGTTTCTCGGGACTGGGGCTCACAGATACGCAGTATTTT. The gene calls are TRBV28 and TRBJ2-3; TRBD2 is a possible D gene (6 bases). This CDR3 region has 16 residues. CDR1 and CDR2 (germline): MDHEN, SYDVKM. V was cut by 3 bases and J by 2 bases, with 15 bases left in between.

This clonotype was recorded at least ten times. The J gene is TRBJ2-5, the V gene TRBV5-1; 8 bases are shared with TRBD1. This CDR3 is 15 amino acids long. The V and J ends lost 3 bases and 2 bases, in that order; junction bases with no gene match: 6. Germline V gives CDR1 SGHRS, CDR2 YFSETQ. The CDR3 loop reads CASSSTTGDQETQYF. The CDR3 DNA reads as TGCGCCAGCAGCTCCACGACAGGGGATCAAGAGACCCAGTACTTC. The full variable domain, with the rest looked up from reference TRBV5-1 and TRBJ2-5, is KAGVTQTPRYLIKTRGQQVTLSCSPISGHRSVSWYQQTPGQGLQFLFEYFSETQRNKGNFPGRFSGRQFSNSRSEMNVSTLELGDSALYLCASSSTTGDQETQYFGPGTRLLVL.

This clonotype has a handful of counts. The genes are TRBV7-8 and TRBJ2-4; TRBD2 agrees at 9 bases. J was trimmed by 0 bases and V by 4 bases; bases with no gene match: 7. The germline CDR1 and CDR2 sequences are SGHVS and FQNEAQ. This CDR3 has 17 amino acids. CDR3 loop: CASSSRLAAKAKNIQYF. The CDR3 region has the DNA TGTGCCAGCAGCTCCAGACTAGCGGCAAAAGCCAAAAACATTCAGTACTTC.

This clonotype was found a few times. The CDR3 spells CASGLALTSGSAGELFF. CDR3 nucleotides: TGTGCTAGTGGTTTGGCTCTAACTAGCGGGAGTGCCGGGGAGCTGTTTTTT. The J gene is TRBJ2-2, the V gene TRBV12-5; the match to TRBD2 covers 11 bases. CDR3 length: 17 amino acids. The V gene end was trimmed by 1 base and the J gene end by 6 bases; junction bases not matched to a gene: 7. Germline V gene data show CDR1 as LGHNT and CDR2 as FRNRAP. Drawing the rest from reference TRBV12-5 and TRBJ2-2, the complete variable domain is DARVTQTPRHKVTEMGQEVTMRCQPILGHNTVFWYRQTMMQGLELLAYFRNRAPLDDSGMPKDRFSAEMPDATLATLKIQPSEPRDSAVYFCASGLALTSGSAGELFFGEGSRLTVL.

The chain uses TRBV6-1 and TRBJ2-7; 10 nucleotides match TRBD1. Germline CDR1 reads MNHNS; CDR2 reads SASEGT. Germline trimming cut 6 bases from V and 2 bases from J; bases unmatched to any gene: 10. The CDR3 has 16 amino acids. The CDR3 region has the DNA TGTGCCAGCAGAAGGGACAGGGGACGAGCTACCTACGAGCAGTACTTC. It specifies CASRRDRGRATYEQYF.

Of note for this clonotype: This may stem from a read error, because a much larger clone lies one nucleotide away. This chain joins TRBV28 and TRBJ2-1; 9 bases align to TRBD1. There are 15 residues in the CDR3. Looked up from germline, CDR1 is MDHEN and CDR2 is SYDVKM. The ends lost 6 bases at V and 7 bases at J; junction bases unmatched: 10. The DNA of the CDR3 is TGTGCCAGCAGGTTACCCCGGACAGGGGCGAATGAGCAGTTCTTC. Encoded protein: CASRLPRTGANEQFF.

Points on this clonotype: One junction end does not reproduce the germline sequence, and a read error may be involved. The chain combines TRBV11-2 with TRBJ1-2; D uncertain. The CDR3 has 19 residues. The germline V gene has CDR1 SGHAT and CDR2 FQNNGV. CDR3 DNA sequence: TGCGCCAGTAGCCAAGATCCTTCTCTAATCGGCAGGTCTGGGAATGGCTACACCTTC. Translation gives CASSQDPSLIGRSGNGYTF.

This clonotype was seen many times. The chain uses TRBV7-2 and TRBJ1-2, with D possibly TRBD1 on 6 matching bases. The CDR3 contains 18 residues. Germline-derived CDR1 and CDR2 are SGHTA and FQGNSA. The germline V and J ends were trimmed by 0 bases and 8 bases, with 25 bases remaining between them. In DNA form, the CDR3 reads TGTGCCAGCAGCTTAGCGCTCCTGTTTTCGGACAGTCCGCGGGGCTACACCTTC. Its translation: CASSLALLFSDSPRGYTF.

This clonotype appeared many times. The genes are TRBV7-8 and TRBJ2-1, with 7 bases fitting TRBD2. The CDR3 totals 15 residues. CDR1 is SGHVS, CDR2 FQNEAQ, per germline. The trim removed 5 bases at V and 2 bases at J, leaving 6 bases unmatched. This chain's CDR3 is CASSPGLGPYNEQFF. CDR3 coding DNA: TGTGCCAGCAGCCCCGGACTAGGTCCCTACAATGAGCAGTTCTTC. The full variable domain, with the rest looked up from reference TRBV7-8 and TRBJ2-1, is GAGVSQSPRYKVAKRGQDVALRCDPISGHVSLFWYQQALGQGPEFLTYFQNEAQLDKSGLPSDRFFAERPEGSVSTLKIQRTQQEDSAVYLCASSPGLGPYNEQFFGPGTRLTVL.

This clonotype has at least ten counts. The chain uses TRBV15 and TRBJ1-1; possibly TRBD1 for D (6 bases). The CDR3 totals 15 residues. With 0 bases removed from V and 0 bases from J, the gap between germline ends came to 8 bases. In germline, CDR1 is LNHNV, CDR2 YYDKDF (reference sequence). The CDR3 DNA reads as TGTGCCACCAGCAGAGAAACAGGGATGAACACTGAAGCTTTCTTT. Its translation: CATSRETGMNTEAFF. Complete variable domain (other parts from reference TRBV15 and TRBJ1-1): DAMVIQNPRYQVTQFGKPVTLSCSQTLNHNVMYWYQQKSSQAPKLLFHYYDKDFNNEADTPDNFQSRRPNTSFCFLDIRSPGLGDTAMYLCATSRETGMNTEAFFGQGTRLTVV.